The 20 T cell receptor beta chains below all came from one sample that was sequenced in a study of shared clonotypes between healthy human individuals. CD8 cells regarded as naive lacked CD45RO, were positively chosen for CCR7, and omitted terminally differentiated effector memory CD45RA+ cells. TCRdb's copy holds only in-frame clones and misses some; the assay was immunoSEQ multiplex PCR. The table has around 2.1 million clones, more than 85% seen once; the top ten hold roughly 1.7%. Sequenced: naive CD8+ T cells from PBMCs. The receptors here all came from a man younger than 35 in good health. Some clones in this sample may be carry-over from other donors' samples.

With regard to this clone: Its ends do not fully match the called genes, so a read error is possible. This chain connects TRBV5-1 to TRBJ2-2; no definite D call. CDR1 and CDR2 from the germline V gene are SGHRS and YFSETQ. The CDR3 loop spans 9 amino acids. CDR3 sequence reads: CASSSRPRF. In DNA form, the CDR3 reads TGCGCCAGCAGCTCCCGGCCCCGTTTT.

The DNA of the CDR3 is TGTGCCAGCAGCCCGGGGTTGACTAATGAAAAACTGTTTTTT. Amino acids: CASSPGLTNEKLFF. The rearrangement joins TRBV28 to TRBJ1-4; D remains unclear. The CDR3 runs to 14 residues. Looked up from germline, CDR1 is MDHEN and CDR2 is SYDVKM. V was shortened by 6 bases and J by 2 bases, with 10 bases between the two germline ends.

The V and J genes are TRBV28 and TRBJ2-2, with D tentatively TRBD2 (6 bases). CDR3 length equals 16 residues. V lost 4 bases to trimming and J lost 0 bases, with 12 bases between them. CDR1 and CDR2 from the germline V gene are MDHEN and SYDVKM. The CDR3 DNA follows: TGTGCCAGCAGTTCCCCGGGACTCCCGAACACCGGGGAGCTGTTTTTT. Translation: CASSSPGLPNTGELFF.

The CDR3 DNA sequence: TGTGCCAGCAGTTCCCTCGAGGGGGAGGTATCCTATGGCTACACCTTC. Protein sequence: CASSSLEGEVSYGYTF. The V gene is TRBV28, the J gene TRBJ1-2, with a possible D match to TRBD1 (6 bases). V was shortened by 4 bases and J by 4 bases, with 19 bases between the two germline ends. The germline V gene encodes CDR1 MDHEN and CDR2 SYDVKM. The CDR3 contains 16 residues.

This chain uses TRBV9 with TRBJ1-1; possibly TRBD1 for D (6 bases). Between the trimmed V and J ends, which lost 0 bases and 1 base, there was a span of 13 bases. Germline CDR1 is SGDLS and CDR2 is YYNGEE. CDR3 length equals 16 residues. The CDR3 bases are TGTGCCAGCAGCGTAGCTGGGGCAGGGGCGAACACTGAAGCTTTCTTT. Protein sequence: CASSVAGAGANTEAFF.

This sequence joins TRBV27 and TRBJ2-7; possible D gene TRBD1, 5 bases. The CDR3 spans 13 residues. CDR1 and CDR2 (germline): MNHEY, SMNVEV (reference sequence). V gave up 5 bases and J gave up 4 bases, with 12 bases separating them. The CDR3 spells CASSPSDRYEQYF. CDR3 bases: TGTGCCAGCAGTCCCTCCGACAGATACGAGCAGTACTTC.

The chain carries TRBV9 and TRBJ1-3; D may be TRBD1 (5 bases). Germline CDR1 SGDLS, CDR2 YYNGEE. The V gene lost 3 bases and the J gene lost 0 bases, with 10 bases spanning the gap. The CDR3 has 15 amino acids. The CDR3 loop reads CASSGQQDSGNTIYF. The CDR3 DNA sequence: TGTGCCAGCAGCGGACAACAGGACTCTGGAAACACCATATATTTT.

This clone has only a few counts. This chain connects TRBV28 to TRBJ1-1; D is ambiguous. Trimming took 5 bases from V and 0 from J, leaving 13 bases between them. Per the germline V gene, CDR1 is MDHEN and CDR2 is SYDVKM. There are 15 residues in the CDR3. The CDR3 reads CASSPGIWVNTEAFF. The CDR3 nucleotides are TGTGCCAGCAGTCCCGGGATCTGGGTGAACACTGAAGCTTTCTTT.

The chain employs TRBV4-3 and TRBJ2-1, with a possible D match to TRBD2 (6 bases). CDR3 length equals 18 residues. Germline V gene lookup returns CDR1 LGHNA and CDR2 YSLEER. The V end was cut by 2 bases, the J end by 7 bases, with 24 bases between. CDR3 loop: CASSQWPVGSELGNEQFF. For the CDR3, the DNA is TGCGCCAGCAGCCAATGGCCGGTCGGGAGTGAATTGGGGAATGAGCAGTTCTTC.

CDR3 in DNA: TGTGCCAGCAGTCCTATGGGACTAGCGGGAGGGCCCGACGGGGAGCTGTTTTTT. Translating gives CASSPMGLAGGPDGELFF. V gene TRBV27 combines with J gene TRBJ2-2; 16 positions match TRBD2. The CDR3 length is 18 residues. CDR1 is MNHEY, CDR2 SMNVEV, per germline (reference sequence). Trimming removed 5 bases from V and 7 bases from J; junction bases left unmatched: 10.

The chain recombines TRBV28 with TRBJ2-1; D may be TRBD1 (5 bases). Germline-derived CDR1 and CDR2 are MDHEN and SYDVKM. V was shortened by 5 bases and J by 5 bases, with 7 bases between the two germline ends. This CDR3 contains 12 residues. The CDR3 is CASSPRDNEQFF. CDR3 nucleotides: TGTGCCAGCAGTCCCAGGGACAATGAGCAGTTCTTC.

The chain recombines TRBV18 with TRBJ2-1; 7 nucleotides agree with TRBD2. The CDR3 has 17 residues. Trimming took 0 bases from V and 4 from J; bases not matched to a gene: 9. Germline CDR1 is KGHSH and CDR2 is LQKENI. The CDR3 protein is CASSPPSGRQQYNEQFF. CDR3 in DNA: TGTGCCAGCTCACCACCGTCCGGGAGGCAACAATACAATGAGCAGTTCTTC. Using reference TRBV18 and TRBJ2-1 for the parts outside the CDR3, the full variable domain is NAGVMQNPRHLVRRRGQEARLRCSPMKGHSHVYWYRQLPEEGLKFMVYLQKENIIDESGMPKERFSAEFPKEGPSILRIQQVVRGDSAAYFCASSPPSGRQQYNEQFFGPGTRLTVL.

Turning to this clone: This sample also contains other DNA sequences that code for the same CDR3. Here the CDR3 reads CASSLRLAGVEETQYF. The DNA of the CDR3 is TGCGCCAGCAGCTTGAGACTAGCGGGAGTGGAAGAGACCCAGTACTTC. V is TRBV5-1 and J is TRBJ2-5, with 12 bases fitting TRBD2. The V gene's germline CDR1 is SGHRS and CDR2 YFSETQ. The V gene end was trimmed by 1 base and the J gene end by 3 bases; junction bases not matched to a gene: 4. This CDR3 is built from 16 residues.

The rearrangement joins TRBV5-1 to TRBJ2-1, with 10 nucleotides matching TRBD2. Germline V gives CDR1 SGHRS, CDR2 YFSETQ. V gave up 4 bases and J gave up 7 bases; unmatched junction bases: 17. The CDR3 sequence is 18 residues long. In nucleotides, the CDR3 is TGCGCCAGCAGCCTTTATCGAGACCCGGGACTAGCGTCGAATGAGCAGTTCTTC. It yields the protein CASSLYRDPGLASNEQFF.

The genes are TRBV11-2 and TRBJ2-7; tentatively, D is TRBD1 (6 bases). Germline CDR1 reads SGHAT; CDR2 reads FQNNGV. The germline V and J ends were trimmed by 3 bases and 3 bases, with 12 bases remaining between them. This CDR3 has 14 residues. The CDR3 DNA is TGTGCCAGCAGCTTTCAGACAGGAGTCTACGAGCAGTACTTC. Translated: CASSFQTGVYEQYF.

The CDR3 coding sequence is TGTGCCAGCAGTTTTGGGGCCAGGGGCACAGATACGCAGTATTTT. Amino acid sequence: CASSFGARGTDTQYF. The J gene is TRBJ2-3, the V gene TRBV28; maybe TRBD1 (5 bases). The CDR3 has 15 residues. Between the trimmed V and J ends, which lost 3 bases and 1 base, there was a span of 11 bases. Germline CDR1 MDHEN, CDR2 SYDVKM.

V and J are TRBV27 and TRBJ1-1, with a weak D call TRBD1 (5 bases). The CDR3 sequence is 13 residues long. Trimming removed 7 bases from V and 1 base from J, with 10 bases in between. Germline V gene data show CDR1 as MNHEY and CDR2 as SMNVEV (reference sequence). CDR3 sequence (DNA): TGTGCCAGCACTGGGGCGAGGAACACTGAAGCTTTCTTT. It specifies CASTGARNTEAFF.

The chain is built from TRBV19 and TRBJ1-2; possibly TRBD1 for D (5 bases). Trimming left V 3 bases short and J 4 bases short, with 18 bases between. The CDR3 is 16 residues long. The germline V gene has CDR1 LNHDA and CDR2 SQIVND (reference sequence). For the CDR3, the DNA is TGTGCCAGTAGTATTAACCTTGGAGGGACTACCTATGGCTACACCTTC. Protein sequence: CASSINLGGTTYGYTF.

The chain employs TRBV6-6 and TRBJ2-1; TRBD2 matches at 7 bases. The CDR3 sequence is 13 residues long. The V segment lost 7 bases and the J segment 7 bases; nucleotides outside the gene matches: 7. CDR1 is MNHNY, CDR2 SVGAGI, per germline (reference sequence). CDR3 nucleotides: TGTGCCAGCATTAAAATTAGCGGGAATGAGCAGTTCTTC. Translation: CASIKISGNEQFF.

V and J are TRBV27 and TRBJ2-2, with D tentatively TRBD1 (6 bases). The CDR3 consists of 14 residues. Looked up from germline, CDR1 is MNHEY and CDR2 is SMNVEV (reference sequence). V shed 8 bases and J shed 4 bases, with 14 bases lying between them. Here the CDR3 reads CASALGAGTGELFF. In nucleotides, the CDR3 is TGTGCCAGCGCATTGGGGGCCGGCACCGGGGAGCTGTTTTTT.